Sequencing of this T cell receptor beta chain was carried out in a study of CD8 T cells in ankylosing spondylitis. Study-wide findings and caveats: One TCR beta motif, made up of eight or nine highly homologous variants, appeared characteristic of ankylosing spondylitis blood. In peripheral blood, disease-linked CD8+ clones occurred at relatively low frequencies. Disease-linked clones were reportedly significantly enriched in matched ankylosing spondylitis synovial fluid.

The CDR3 length is 15 residues. CDR1 is SEHNR and CDR2 is FQNEAQ in the germline V gene (reference sequence). The V segment lost 1 base and the J segment 9 bases; nucleotides outside the gene matches: 9. From the 5' RACE reads, TCRdb called clonotypes with MiXCR, one entry per CDR3 protein. The data show some 840,000 distinct CDR3 sequences, approximately 12% seen once. This clonotype has just a few counts. Its antigen remains unknown. This chain connects TRBV7-9 to TRBJ1-2, with 9 bases lining up with TRBD1. The source of this sequence is a male donor with ankylosing spondylitis. The sequenced material came from blood, either unsorted or a sorted T cell fraction (not recorded which). CDR3 sequence: CASSLDLAGTGSYTF. DNA for the CDR3: TGTGCCAGCAGCTTAGACTTGGCGGGGACAGGGAGCTACACCTTC.